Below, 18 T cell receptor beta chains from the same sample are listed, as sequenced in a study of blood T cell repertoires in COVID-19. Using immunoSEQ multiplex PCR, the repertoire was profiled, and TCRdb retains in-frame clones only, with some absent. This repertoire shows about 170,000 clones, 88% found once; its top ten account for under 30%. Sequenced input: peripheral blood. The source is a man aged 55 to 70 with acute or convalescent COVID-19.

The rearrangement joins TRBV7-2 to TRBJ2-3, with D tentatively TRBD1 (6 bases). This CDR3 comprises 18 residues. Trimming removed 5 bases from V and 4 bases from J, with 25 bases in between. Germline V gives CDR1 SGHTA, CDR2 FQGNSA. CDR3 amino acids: CASSPDSPFTGSADTQYF. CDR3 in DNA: TGTGCCAGCAGCCCCGATTCCCCCTTTACAGGGTCGGCAGATACGCAGTATTTT.

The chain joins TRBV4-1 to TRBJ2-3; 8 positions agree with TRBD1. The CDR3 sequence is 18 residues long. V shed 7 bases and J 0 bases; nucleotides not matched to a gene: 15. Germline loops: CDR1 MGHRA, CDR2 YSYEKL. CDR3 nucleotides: TGCGCCAGCAACCCGACCGGACAGGGCTTTTCTAGCACAGATACGCAGTATTTT. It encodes CASNPTGQGFSSTDTQYF.

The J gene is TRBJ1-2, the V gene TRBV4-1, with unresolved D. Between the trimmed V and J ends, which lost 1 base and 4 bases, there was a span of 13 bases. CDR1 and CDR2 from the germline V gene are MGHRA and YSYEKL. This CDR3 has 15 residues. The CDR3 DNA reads TGCGCCAGCAGCCAAGGTGGCAGGAGCGGCTATGGCTACACCTTC. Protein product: CASSQGGRSGYGYTF.

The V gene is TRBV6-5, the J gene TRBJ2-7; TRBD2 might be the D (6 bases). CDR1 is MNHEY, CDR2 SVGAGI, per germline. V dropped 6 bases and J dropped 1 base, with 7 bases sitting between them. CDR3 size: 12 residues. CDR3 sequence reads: CASREGSYEQYV. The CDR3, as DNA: TGTGCCAGCAGGGAGGGGTCCTACGAGCAGTACGTC.

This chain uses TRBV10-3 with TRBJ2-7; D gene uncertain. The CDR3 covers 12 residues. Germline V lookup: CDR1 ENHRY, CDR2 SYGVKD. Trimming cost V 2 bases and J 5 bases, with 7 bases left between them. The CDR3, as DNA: TGTGCCATCAGTGAGGGCCCTCACGAGCAGTACGTC. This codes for CAISEGPHEQYV.

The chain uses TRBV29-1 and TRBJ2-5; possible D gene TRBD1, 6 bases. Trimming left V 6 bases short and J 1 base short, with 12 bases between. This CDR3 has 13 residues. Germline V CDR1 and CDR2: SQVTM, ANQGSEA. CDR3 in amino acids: CSVVGQLQETQYF. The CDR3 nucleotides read TGCAGCGTGGTCGGACAGCTCCAAGAGACCCAGTACTTC.

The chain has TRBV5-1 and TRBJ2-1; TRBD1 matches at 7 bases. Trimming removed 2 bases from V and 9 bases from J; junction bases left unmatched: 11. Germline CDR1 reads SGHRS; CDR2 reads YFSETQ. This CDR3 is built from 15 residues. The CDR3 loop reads CASSFFTGAGVEQFF. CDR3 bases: TGCGCCAGCAGCTTTTTTACAGGGGCAGGAGTTGAGCAGTTCTTC.

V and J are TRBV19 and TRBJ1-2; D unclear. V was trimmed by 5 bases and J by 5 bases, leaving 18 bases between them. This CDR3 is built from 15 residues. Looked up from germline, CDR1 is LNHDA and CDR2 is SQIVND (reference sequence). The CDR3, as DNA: TGTGCCAGTAGTTCCGCCGGTTTGAGGCAGTATGGCTACACCTTC. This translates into CASSSAGLRQYGYTF.

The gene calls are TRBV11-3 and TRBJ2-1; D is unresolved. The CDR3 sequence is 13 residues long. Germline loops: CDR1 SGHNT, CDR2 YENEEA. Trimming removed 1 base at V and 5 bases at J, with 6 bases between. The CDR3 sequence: CASSLVFDNEQFF. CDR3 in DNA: TGTGCCAGCAGCTTAGTATTTGACAATGAGCAGTTCTTC.

CDR3 coding DNA: TGCGCCAGCAGCTTAGGACAGCCCCTGGGCTACACCTTC. Amino acids: CASSLGQPLGYTF. The chain uses TRBV5-1 and TRBJ1-2; weak D call: TRBD1 (6 bases). Germline V CDR1 and CDR2: SGHRS, YFSETQ. V was shortened by 2 bases and J by 8 bases, with 13 bases between the two germline ends. The CDR3 is 13 residues long.

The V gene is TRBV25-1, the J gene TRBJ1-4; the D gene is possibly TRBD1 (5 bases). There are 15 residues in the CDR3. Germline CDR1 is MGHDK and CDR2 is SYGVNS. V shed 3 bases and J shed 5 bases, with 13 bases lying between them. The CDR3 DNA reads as TGTGCCAGCAGTGAGGCAGGGAGGACGAATGAAAAACTGTTTTTT. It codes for CASSEAGRTNEKLFF.

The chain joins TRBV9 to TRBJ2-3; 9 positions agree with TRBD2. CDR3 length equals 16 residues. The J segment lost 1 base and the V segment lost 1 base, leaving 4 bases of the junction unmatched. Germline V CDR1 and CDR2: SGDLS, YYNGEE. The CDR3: CASSVYRTSGTDTQYF. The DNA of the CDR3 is TGTGCCAGCAGCGTATACCGGACTAGCGGCACAGATACGCAGTATTTT.

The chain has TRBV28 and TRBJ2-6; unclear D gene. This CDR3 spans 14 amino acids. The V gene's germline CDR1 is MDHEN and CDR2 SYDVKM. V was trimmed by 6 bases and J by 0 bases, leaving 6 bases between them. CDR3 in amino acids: CASSRGSGANVLTF. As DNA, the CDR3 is TGTGCCAGCAGCAGAGGCTCTGGGGCCAACGTCCTGACTTTC.

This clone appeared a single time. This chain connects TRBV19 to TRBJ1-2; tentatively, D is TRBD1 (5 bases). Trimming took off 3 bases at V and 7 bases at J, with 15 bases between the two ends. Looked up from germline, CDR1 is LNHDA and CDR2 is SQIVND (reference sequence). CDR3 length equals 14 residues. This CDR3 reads CASSMKSQGGGYTF. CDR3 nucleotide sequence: TGTGCCAGTAGTATGAAAAGCCAGGGAGGTGGCTACACCTTC.

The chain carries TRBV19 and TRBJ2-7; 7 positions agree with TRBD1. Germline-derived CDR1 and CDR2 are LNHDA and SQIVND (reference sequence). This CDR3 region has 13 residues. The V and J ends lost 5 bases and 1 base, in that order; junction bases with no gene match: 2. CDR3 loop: CASSVGQSYEQYF. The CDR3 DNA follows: TGTGCCAGTAGTGTGGGACAGTCCTACGAGCAGTACTTC.

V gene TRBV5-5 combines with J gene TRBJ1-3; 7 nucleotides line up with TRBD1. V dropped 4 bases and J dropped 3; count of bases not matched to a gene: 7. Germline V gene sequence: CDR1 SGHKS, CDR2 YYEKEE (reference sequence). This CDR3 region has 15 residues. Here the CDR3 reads CASSLGAGGGNTIYF. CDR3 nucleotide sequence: TGTGCCAGCAGCCTGGGCGCAGGGGGTGGAAACACCATATATTTT.

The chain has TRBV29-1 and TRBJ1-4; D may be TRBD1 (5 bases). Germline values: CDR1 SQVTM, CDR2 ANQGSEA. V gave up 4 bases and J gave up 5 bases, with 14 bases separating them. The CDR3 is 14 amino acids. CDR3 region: CSVGRQGPNEKLFF. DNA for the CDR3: TGCAGCGTTGGTAGGCAGGGCCCCAATGAAAAACTGTTTTTT.

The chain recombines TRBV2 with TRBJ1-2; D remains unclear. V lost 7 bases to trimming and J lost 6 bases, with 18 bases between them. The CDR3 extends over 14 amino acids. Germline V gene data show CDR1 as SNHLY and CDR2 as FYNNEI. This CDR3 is CASTLRGAADGYTF. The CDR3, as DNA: TGTGCCAGCACTCTCCGGGGTGCCGCCGATGGCTACACCTTC.